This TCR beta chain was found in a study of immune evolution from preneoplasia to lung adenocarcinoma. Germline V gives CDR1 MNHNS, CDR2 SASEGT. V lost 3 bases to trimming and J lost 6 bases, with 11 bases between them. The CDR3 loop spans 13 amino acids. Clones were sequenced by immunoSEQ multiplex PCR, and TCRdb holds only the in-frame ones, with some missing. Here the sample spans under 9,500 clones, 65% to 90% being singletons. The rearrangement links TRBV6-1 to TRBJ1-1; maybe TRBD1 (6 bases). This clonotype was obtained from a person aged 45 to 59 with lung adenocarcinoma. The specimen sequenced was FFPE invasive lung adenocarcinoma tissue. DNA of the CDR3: TGTGCCAGCAGTGAGATACAGGGATCTGAAGCTTTCTTT. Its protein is CASSEIQGSEAFF.